One and the same sample provided the 20 T cell receptor beta chains below, sequenced in a study of cytomegalovirus exposure and HLA in healthy donors. It was with 60 Vbeta and 13 Jbeta primers that the PCR ran. TCRdb's table, derived via immunoSEQ multiplex PCR, lists solely in-frame clones and lacks some. In the table there are about 120,000 clones, approximately 77% of which are singletons. Sequencing was done on a sample of PBMCs. The source of these receptors is a man aged 45-65 years in good health and CMV-seropositive.

V and J are TRBV10-3 and TRBJ2-3, with D perhaps matching TRBD2 (6 bases). Per germline, CDR1 ENHRY and CDR2 SYGVKD. The CDR3 is 15 amino acids. V lost 3 bases and J 3 bases, leaving 13 bases between the germline ends. CDR3 sequence reads: CAISESAGQTDTQYF. CDR3 DNA sequence: TGTGCCATCAGTGAATCGGCGGGGCAGACAGATACGCAGTATTTT.

The chain uses TRBV30 and TRBJ2-3, with 8 bases lining up with TRBD2. Per the germline V gene, CDR1 is GTSNPN and CDR2 is SVGIG (reference sequence). J gave up 3 bases and V 3 bases, and 5 bases lay outside the gene matches. The CDR3 is made up of 14 amino acids. DNA for the CDR3: TGTGCCTGGAGACCCGGGGGGGGAACAGATACGCAGTATTTT. It codes for CAWRPGGGTDTQYF. Supplemented by reference TRBV30 and TRBJ2-3, the full variable domain reads SQTIHQWPATLVQPVGSPLSLECTVEGTSNPNLYWYRQAAGRGLQLLFYSVGIGQISSEVPQNLSASRPQDRQFILSSKKLLLSDSGFYLCAWRPGGGTDTQYFGPGTRLTVL.

The chain recombines TRBV28 with TRBJ2-3, with 8 bases that match TRBD1. The CDR3 has 14 residues. The germline gives CDR1 MDHEN, CDR2 SYDVKM. With V trimmed by 4 bases and J by 1 base, 1 base remained unmatched. CDR3 amino acids: CASSSGQGTDTQYF. CDR3 in DNA: TGTGCCAGCAGTTCGGGACAGGGCACAGATACGCAGTATTTT.

The chain couples TRBV5-5 to TRBJ1-5; 7 bases line up with TRBD1. There are 14 residues in the CDR3. From germline, CDR1 is SGHKS and CDR2 YYEKEE (reference sequence). After removal of 3 bases from V and 3 bases from J, the junction contained 3 bases not matched to a gene. The CDR3 sequence: CASSWGQTNQPQHF. The CDR3 bases are TGTGCCAGCAGCTGGGGACAGACCAATCAGCCCCAGCATTTT.

This clone was seen more than once but under ten times. This rearrangement joins TRBV7-2 to TRBJ2-2; D might be TRBD2 (6 bases). Germline V lookup: CDR1 SGHTA, CDR2 FQGNSA. Trimming shortened V by 4 bases and J by 2 bases, and 8 bases separated the two germline ends. This CDR3 contains 14 residues. Here the CDR3 reads CASSSGLNTGELFF. The CDR3, as DNA: TGTGCCAGCAGCTCGGGACTCAACACCGGGGAGCTGTTTTTT.

This chain joins TRBV7-2 and TRBJ2-7; 7 bases are shared with TRBD1. The germline V gene encodes CDR1 SGHTA and CDR2 FQGNSA. V gave up 4 bases and J gave up 2 bases; unmatched junction bases: 8. The CDR3 runs to 15 residues. CDR3 nucleotides: TGTGCCAGCAGCTCGCTGCCAGGGGGACCCTACGAGCAGTACTTC. This sequence encodes CASSSLPGGPYEQYF.

V is TRBV6-6 and J is TRBJ2-7; 9 bases match TRBD1. V shed 6 bases, J shed 6 bases, and the junction held 9 bases outside the gene matches. The CDR3 runs 14 residues. The germline gives CDR1 MNHNY, CDR2 SVGAGI (reference sequence). CDR3 sequence reads: CASSPPDRGFEQYF. The CDR3 coding sequence is TGTGCCAGCAGCCCGCCGGACAGGGGTTTCGAGCAGTACTTC.

The sample holds one count of this clone. The V and J genes are TRBV19 and TRBJ2-2; D might be TRBD2 (6 bases). Trimming removed 4 bases at V and 3 bases at J, with 12 bases between. This CDR3 has 15 amino acids. CDR1 LNHDA and CDR2 SQIVND come from the germline V gene (reference sequence). CDR3 region: CASSTTGGYTGELFF. CDR3 bases: TGTGCCAGTAGTACCACTGGGGGGTACACCGGGGAGCTGTTTTTT.

CDR3 sequence (DNA): TGTGCCAGCAGTAACCGGGACACTAACAGTTCACCCCTCCACTTT. Its protein is CASSNRDTNSSPLHF. The chain couples TRBV6-1 to TRBJ1-6; D is possibly TRBD1 (6 bases). Trimming stripped 5 bases from V and 9 bases from J, with 17 bases between. The germline V gene encodes CDR1 MNHNS and CDR2 SASEGT. The CDR3 has 15 amino acids.

The rearrangement joins TRBV23-1 to TRBJ1-2, with 7 bases fitting TRBD1. TRBV23-1 is assigned to the ORF class and has an uncertain function. J gave up 6 bases and V 3 bases, and 10 bases lay outside the gene matches. The CDR3 runs to 15 residues. The CDR3: CASSHRDSPLHGYTF. CDR3 DNA sequence: TGCGCCAGCAGTCATCGGGACAGCCCTCTCCATGGCTACACCTTC.

The CDR3 nucleotides are TGTGCCAGCAGCTTCTCCGGGACAGGAAGGGTTGAGCAGTTCTTC. It is translated as CASSFSGTGRVEQFF. This sequence joins TRBV7-2 and TRBJ2-1; 8 nucleotides line up with TRBD1. Trimming removed 3 bases from V and 9 bases from J; junction bases left unmatched: 10. The germline CDR1 and CDR2 sequences are SGHTA and FQGNSA. This CDR3 is 15 amino acids long.

The rearrangement links TRBV6-4 to TRBJ2-2; no definite D call. Germline values: CDR1 MRHNA, CDR2 SNTAGT. The CDR3 extends over 14 amino acids. The ends were cut back, 0 bases at V and 1 base at J, with 3 bases in the middle. The CDR3 DNA sequence: TGTGCCAGCAGTGACTCTCGGAACACCGGGGAGCTGTTTTTT. The encoded protein is CASSDSRNTGELFF.

This clone was observed a handful of times. The V and J genes are TRBV5-1 and TRBJ1-5; D perhaps matches TRBD1 (6 bases). The germline gives CDR1 SGHRS, CDR2 YFSETQ. This CDR3 comprises 13 residues. Trimming left V 5 bases short and J 5 bases short, with 11 bases between. CDR3 DNA: TGCGCCAGCAGTCGAACAGGGTATCAGCCCCAGCATTTT. Its protein is CASSRTGYQPQHF.

This clone showed up just once. The rearrangement joins TRBV18 to TRBJ1-2; D possibly corresponds to TRBD1 (6 bases). The CDR3 is made up of 13 amino acids. V dropped 6 bases and J dropped 4 bases, with 12 bases sitting between them. From germline, CDR1 is KGHSH and CDR2 LQKENI. CDR3: CASSPGEVYGYTF. DNA for the CDR3: TGTGCCAGCTCCCCAGGGGAGGTCTATGGCTACACCTTC.

The chain employs TRBV6-5 and TRBJ1-2, with 7 nucleotides matching TRBD1. The junction had 14 bases not matched to a gene; V was cut back by 3 bases and J by 7 bases. Germline-derived CDR1 and CDR2 are MNHEY and SVGAGI. This CDR3 has 16 amino acids. CDR3 nucleotides: TGTGCCAGCAGTTATTCCCCCTGGACAGGTATCGGTGGCTACACCTTC. It encodes CASSYSPWTGIGGYTF.

This clone was seen more than once but under ten times. The chain combines TRBV14 with TRBJ2-7, with 9 bases fitting TRBD1. Per the germline V gene, CDR1 is SGHDN and CDR2 is FVKESK. Germline trimming cut 8 bases from V and 3 bases from J; bases unmatched to any gene: 5. The CDR3 runs 13 residues. CDR3 loop: CASSPGQGYEQYF. The CDR3 DNA follows: TGTGCCAGCTCCCCGGGACAGGGCTACGAGCAGTACTTC.

The chain has TRBV5-4 and TRBJ2-7; no reliable D call. V was pared by 4 bases and J by 2 bases, with 10 bases between. The CDR3 loop spans 13 amino acids. The germline gives CDR1 SGHNT, CDR2 YYREEE (reference sequence). This chain's CDR3 is CASSLTGTYEQYF. CDR3 nucleotides: TGTGCCAGCAGCCTGACTGGTACCTACGAGCAGTACTTC.

This sequence joins TRBV30 and TRBJ1-6, with a tentative D call TRBD1 (5 bases). The CDR3 has 13 residues. V gave up 4 bases and J gave up 8 bases, with 12 bases separating them. Germline V CDR1 and CDR2: GTSNPN, SVGIG (reference sequence). The CDR3 DNA is TGTGCCTGGACTACAGGTGGGGATTCACCCCTCCACTTT. Its protein is CAWTTGGDSPLHF.

The chain employs TRBV5-1 and TRBJ1-2, with 8 positions matching TRBD1. The CDR3 is made up of 14 amino acids. The V gene end was trimmed by 0 bases and the J gene end by 6 bases; junction bases not matched to a gene: 4. CDR1 and CDR2 from the germline V gene are SGHRS and YFSETQ. The CDR3 reads CASSLGQGNHGYTF. CDR3 sequence (DNA): TGCGCCAGCAGCTTGGGACAGGGGAACCATGGCTACACCTTC.

The CDR3 loop is CASSPPGVAGGHEQFF. The CDR3 nucleotides are TGCGCCAGCAGTCCCCCTGGGGTAGCGGGGGGCCATGAGCAGTTCTTC. The chain joins TRBV10-1 to TRBJ2-1; 10 bases line up with TRBD2. CDR3 length: 16 amino acids. Germline V CDR1 and CDR2: WNHNN, SYGVQD (reference sequence). Trimming at V came to 5 bases and at J to 8 bases, leaving 12 bases not matched to a gene.